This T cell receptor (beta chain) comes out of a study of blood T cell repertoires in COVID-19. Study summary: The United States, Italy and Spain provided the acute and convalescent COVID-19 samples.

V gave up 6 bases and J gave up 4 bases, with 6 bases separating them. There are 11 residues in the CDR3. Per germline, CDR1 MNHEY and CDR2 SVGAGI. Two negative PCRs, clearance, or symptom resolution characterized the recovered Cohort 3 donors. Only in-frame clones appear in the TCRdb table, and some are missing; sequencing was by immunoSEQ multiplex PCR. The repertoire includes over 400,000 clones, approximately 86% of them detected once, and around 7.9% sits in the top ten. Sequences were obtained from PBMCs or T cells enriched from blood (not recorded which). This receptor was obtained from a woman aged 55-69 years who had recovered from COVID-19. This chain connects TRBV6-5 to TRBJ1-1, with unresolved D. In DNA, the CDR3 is TGTGCCAGCAGCTCCCGCACTGAAGCTTTCTTT. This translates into CASSSRTEAFF.